What follows are 5 T cell receptor beta chains derived from one specimen sequenced in a study of T-cell reconstitution after alpha-beta-depleted transplantation in children. Unique molecular identifiers were incorporated into the prepared TCRbeta library. In TCRdb, the PCR reads were re-called with MiXCR into one record per CDR3 protein. The data contain over 300,000 distinct CDR3 sequences, under 13% of them seen just once; the ten biggest clones take up under 3%. Sequencing used PBMCs from the stem cell graft donor, obtained from the stem cell graft. These receptors came from a human donor who donated a stem cell graft to a child with acute lymphoblastic leukemia.

V is TRBV29-1 and J is TRBJ1-2; D might be TRBD1 (5 bases). The V gene lost 4 bases and the J gene lost 8 bases, with 14 bases spanning the gap. CDR1 and CDR2 (germline): SQVTM, ANQGSEA. The CDR3 sequence is 12 residues long. This CDR3 reads CSVVGQSGGYTF. The CDR3 DNA reads as TGCAGCGTTGTGGGGCAGTCCGGGGGCTACACCTTC.

This clonotype was recorded a few times. The V and J genes are TRBV7-3 and TRBJ1-1, with TRBD1 matching 8 bases. Unmatched junction bases numbered 4, after V lost 3 bases and J lost 1 base. Germline V CDR1 and CDR2: SGHTA, FQGTGA. The CDR3 extends over 15 amino acids. CDR3 sequence: CASSLTGATNTEAFF. Written as DNA, the CDR3 is TGTGCCAGCAGCTTGACAGGGGCTACGAACACTGAAGCTTTCTTT. Looking up the rest from reference TRBV7-3 and TRBJ1-1 gives the full variable domain: GAGVSQTPSNKVTEKGKYVELRCDPISGHTALYWYRQSLGQGPEFLIYFQGTGAADDSGLPNDRFFAVRPEGSVSTLKIQRTERGDSAVYLCASSLTGATNTEAFFGQGTRLTVV.

This chain connects TRBV7-2 to TRBJ1-2; 9 nucleotides agree with TRBD1. Germline CDR1 and CDR2: SGHTA and FQGNSA. The CDR3 spans 17 residues. Trimming removed 4 bases from V and 4 bases from J; junction bases left unmatched: 13. CDR3 DNA sequence: TGTGCCAGCAGCTCAGGACACCGGGACAGGGAAGCCTATGGCTACACCTTC. It specifies CASSSGHRDREAYGYTF.

The genes are TRBV29-1 and TRBJ1-2; no firm D call. CDR1 and CDR2 (germline): SQVTM, ANQGSEA. CDR3 length equals 12 residues. The ends were cut back, 5 bases at V and 4 bases at J, with 11 bases in the middle. The chain's CDR3 is CSVSGSVYGYTF. CDR3 in DNA: TGCAGCGTTTCGGGGTCAGTCTATGGCTACACCTTC.

This chain connects TRBV7-2 to TRBJ2-5; D might be TRBD1 (5 bases). Germline V CDR1 and CDR2: SGHTA, FQGNSA. The CDR3 is 13 residues long. V lost 5 bases, J lost 5 bases, and 12 bases lay in between. The CDR3 loop reads CASSLGRWETQYF. The CDR3 DNA is TGTGCCAGCAGCCTGGGGCGCTGGGAGACCCAGTACTTC.